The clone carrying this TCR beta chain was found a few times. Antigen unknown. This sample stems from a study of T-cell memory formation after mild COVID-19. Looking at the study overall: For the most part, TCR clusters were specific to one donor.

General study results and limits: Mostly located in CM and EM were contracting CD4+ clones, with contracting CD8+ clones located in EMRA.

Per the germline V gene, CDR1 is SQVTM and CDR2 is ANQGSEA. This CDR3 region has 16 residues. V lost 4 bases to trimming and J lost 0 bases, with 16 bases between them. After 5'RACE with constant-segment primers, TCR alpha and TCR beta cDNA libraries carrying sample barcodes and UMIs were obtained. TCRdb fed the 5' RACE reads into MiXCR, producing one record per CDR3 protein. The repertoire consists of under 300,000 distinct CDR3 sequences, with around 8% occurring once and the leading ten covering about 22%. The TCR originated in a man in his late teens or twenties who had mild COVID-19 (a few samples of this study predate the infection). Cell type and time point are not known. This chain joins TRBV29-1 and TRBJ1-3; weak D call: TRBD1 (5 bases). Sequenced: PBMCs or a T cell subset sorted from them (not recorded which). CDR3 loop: CSVGDLGHRSGNTIYF. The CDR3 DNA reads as TGCAGCGTTGGGGACCTTGGACATCGCTCTGGAAACACCATATATTTT.